What follows are 27 T cell receptor beta chains derived from one specimen sequenced in a study of blood T cell repertoires in COVID-19. Data came from immunoSEQ multiplex PCR; TCRdb stores just in-frame clones and leaves some out. Among some 70,000 clones listed, almost 90% were seen once. Sequencing input: peripheral blood. These receptors were taken from a man aged 45-65 years with acute or convalescent COVID-19.

V usage is TRBV30 and J usage is TRBJ2-2; D gene uncertain. Germline V gives CDR1 GTSNPN, CDR2 SVGIG (reference sequence). The CDR3 runs to 16 residues. The V end was cut by 0 bases, the J end by 0 bases, with 11 bases between. The CDR3 nucleotides read TGTGCCTGGAGTGTATTGGTGACTTCGAACACCGGGGAGCTGTTTTTT. Its translation: CAWSVLVTSNTGELFF.

The chain combines TRBV27 with TRBJ2-2, with TRBD1 matching over 7 bases. After removal of 5 bases from V and 5 bases from J, the junction contained 5 bases not matched to a gene. This CDR3 spans 14 amino acids. The germline V gene encodes CDR1 MNHEY and CDR2 SMNVEV (reference sequence). The CDR3 DNA reads as TGTGCCAGCAGTGTAAAGACAGGGACCGGGGAGCTGTTTTTT. It is translated as CASSVKTGTGELFF.

V usage is TRBV27 and J usage is TRBJ1-5; D unclear. CDR1 is MNHEY and CDR2 is SMNVEV in the germline V gene (reference sequence). This CDR3 has 12 amino acids. Trimming removed 6 bases from V and 6 bases from J, with 9 bases in between. The CDR3 DNA is TGTGCCAGCAGGTCTGGCCGTCAGCCCCAGCATTTT. It encodes CASRSGRQPQHF.

This chain links TRBV2 with TRBJ2-5; TRBD1 might be the D (5 bases). The V gene lost 7 bases and the J gene lost 2 bases, with 11 bases spanning the gap. Germline V gene lookup returns CDR1 SNHLY and CDR2 FYNNEI. The CDR3 is 13 residues long. The CDR3 loop is CASTQGTQETQYF. CDR3 DNA: TGTGCCAGCACGCAGGGAACGCAAGAGACCCAGTACTTC.

This chain uses TRBV19 with TRBJ1-1; 7 bases are a match to TRBD1. The CDR3 contains 15 residues. J lost 1 base, V lost 5 bases, and 7 bases had no gene match. Germline CDR1 and CDR2: LNHDA and SQIVND (reference sequence). The CDR3 bases are TGTGCCAGTAGTGGTGGGACAGCAGCGAACACTGAAGCTTTCTTT. This gives the protein CASSGGTAANTEAFF.

Comment on this clone: This sample includes further DNA sequences coding for the same CDR3. The genes are TRBV19 and TRBJ2-2, with D tentatively TRBD2 (5 bases). This CDR3 has 16 amino acids. CDR1 is LNHDA, CDR2 SQIVND, per germline (reference sequence). Trimming pared 3 bases from V and 0 bases from J, leaving 11 bases between. CDR3 sequence (DNA): TGTGCCAGTAGTATTCTGGGAGCCGCGAACACCGGGGAGCTGTTTTTT. Its translation: CASSILGAANTGELFF.

The V and J genes are TRBV7-9 and TRBJ1-4, with D unclear. V shed 1 base and J shed 7 bases, with 16 bases lying between them. Germline V gene data show CDR1 as SEHNR and CDR2 as FQNEAQ (reference sequence). The CDR3 runs to 16 residues. CDR3 residues: CASSLGKFGFVEKLFF. DNA for the CDR3: TGTGCCAGCAGCTTAGGCAAGTTCGGGTTCGTTGAAAAACTGTTTTTT.

The CDR3 reads CASSLVTRSWANVLTF. CDR3 nucleotide sequence: TGCGCCAGCAGCTTAGTTACAAGATCCTGGGCCAACGTCCTGACTTTC. The gene calls are TRBV5-1 and TRBJ2-6; no reliable D call. Deletions cut 2 bases from V and 5 bases from J, with 14 bases between. Germline CDR1 and CDR2: SGHRS and YFSETQ. The CDR3 contains 16 residues. The entire variable domain, with the rest obtained from reference TRBV5-1 and TRBJ2-6, is as follows: KAGVTQTPRYLIKTRGQQVTLSCSPISGHRSVSWYQQTPGQGLQFLFEYFSETQRNKGNFPGRFSGRQFSNSRSEMNVSTLELGDSALYLCASSLVTRSWANVLTFGAGSRLTVL.

The chain carries TRBV18 and TRBJ1-5; unclear D gene. The CDR3 contains 15 residues. With 4 bases removed from V and 3 bases from J, the gap between germline ends came to 13 bases. The germline V gene encodes CDR1 KGHSH and CDR2 LQKENI. The DNA for the CDR3 is TGTGCCAGCTCACGCATCGCCGGGGACAATCAGCCCCAGCATTTT. Translation gives CASSRIAGDNQPQHF.

The chain carries TRBV10-1 and TRBJ2-3, with 9 bases fitting TRBD1. V lost 5 bases and J lost 4; bases outside the gene matches: 4. There are 14 residues in the CDR3. CDR1 is WNHNN and CDR2 is SYGVQD in the germline V gene (reference sequence). CDR3 DNA sequence: TGCGCCAGCAGTACGACAGGGGGGTCAGATACGCAGTATTTT. It yields the protein CASSTTGGSDTQYF.

The chain uses TRBV12-5 and TRBJ2-1; the match to TRBD2 covers 10 bases. This CDR3 spans 18 amino acids. V shed 0 bases and J 2 bases; nucleotides not matched to a gene: 7. The V gene's germline CDR1 is LGHNT and CDR2 FRNRAP. The CDR3 loop reads CASGLVPILAGAYNEQFF. In DNA form, the CDR3 reads TGTGCTAGTGGTTTGGTACCAATTCTAGCGGGAGCCTACAATGAGCAGTTCTTC.

The gene calls are TRBV12-5 and TRBJ1-1; 7 nucleotides line up with TRBD1. This CDR3 spans 15 amino acids. With 0 bases clipped from V and 1 base from J, the junction kept 2 bases outside the gene matches. CDR1 is LGHNT, CDR2 FRNRAP, per germline. Here the CDR3 DNA reads TGTGCTAGTGGTTTGGTACGGACAGGGAACACTGAAGCTTTCTTT. Its translation is CASGLVRTGNTEAFF.

This chain joins TRBV7-2 and TRBJ2-3; 11 bases are shared with TRBD1. Germline-derived CDR1 and CDR2 are SGHTA and FQGNSA. Trimming took 1 base from V and 4 from J; bases not matched to a gene: 4. This CDR3 comprises 16 residues. The CDR3 spells CASSLGAGQGADTQYF. CDR3 DNA: TGTGCCAGCAGCTTAGGGGCGGGACAGGGGGCAGATACGCAGTATTTT.

The J gene is TRBJ2-5, the V gene TRBV27; D is possibly TRBD1 (6 bases). The germline V gene encodes CDR1 MNHEY and CDR2 SMNVEV (reference sequence). CDR3 length equals 16 residues. V dropped 4 bases and J dropped 2 bases, with 17 bases sitting between them. The CDR3 bases are TGTGCCAGCAGTTCCTCACGACAGGTGGGGCAAGAGACCCAGTACTTC. This encodes CASSSSRQVGQETQYF.

This rearrangement joins TRBV11-3 to TRBJ1-6; D is undetermined. V gave up 5 bases and J gave up 8 bases, with 10 bases separating them. The CDR3 contains 13 residues. The germline gives CDR1 SGHNT, CDR2 YENEEA. The CDR3 reads CASSARFDSPLHF. The DNA for the CDR3 is TGTGCCAGCAGCGCCAGATTTGATTCACCCCTCCACTTT.

This sequence joins TRBV10-3 and TRBJ1-4; 7 nucleotides match TRBD1. V gave up 0 bases and J gave up 4 bases; unmatched junction bases: 2. The CDR3 covers 15 residues. The germline V gene encodes CDR1 ENHRY and CDR2 SYGVKD. The CDR3 sequence is CAISESQGGNEKLFF. The CDR3 region has the DNA TGTGCCATCAGTGAGTCTCAGGGGGGTAATGAAAAACTGTTTTTT.

CDR3 DNA: TGTGCCAGCAGATCAGGGCCTGGAAACACCATATATTTT. This codes for CASRSGPGNTIYF. V usage is TRBV11-2 and J usage is TRBJ1-3; a weak D match, TRBD1 (5 bases). V gave up 6 bases and J gave up 2 bases, with 8 bases separating them. The CDR3 has 13 amino acids. Germline V gene data show CDR1 as SGHAT and CDR2 as FQNNGV.

The gene calls are TRBV27 and TRBJ1-5; D is ambiguous. This CDR3 is 15 amino acids long. With 7 bases removed from V and 0 bases from J, the gap between germline ends came to 13 bases. Per the germline V gene, CDR1 is MNHEY and CDR2 is SMNVEV (reference sequence). The DNA for the CDR3 is TGTGCCAGCAAAGCACAGTCGGATAGCAATCAGCCCCAGCATTTT. Translated: CASKAQSDSNQPQHF.

The chain employs TRBV6-5 and TRBJ2-5; 7 positions match TRBD1. From germline, CDR1 is MNHEY and CDR2 SVGAGI. The J segment lost 6 bases and the V segment lost 6 bases, leaving 7 bases of the junction unmatched. The CDR3 length is 13 residues. The CDR3 protein is CASRPGQRKTQYF. Written as DNA, the CDR3 is TGTGCCAGCAGACCGGGACAGAGGAAGACCCAGTACTTC.

In this sample, this clone turned up a few times. The V gene is TRBV2, the J gene TRBJ1-3; 7 bases line up with TRBD1. The CDR3 sequence is 14 residues long. V lost 6 bases to trimming and J lost 2 bases; unmatched junction nucleotides: 4. Germline assignment: CDR1 SNHLY and CDR2 FYNNEI. This CDR3 is CASRDRETGNTIYF. CDR3 in DNA: TGTGCCAGCAGAGACAGGGAGACTGGAAACACCATATATTTT.

The J gene is TRBJ2-7, the V gene TRBV29-1; a possible D gene is TRBD1 (5 bases). CDR1 and CDR2 from the germline V gene are SQVTM and ANQGSEA. Between the trimmed V and J ends, which lost 3 bases and 4 bases, there was a span of 13 bases. The CDR3 has 13 residues. CDR3 in DNA: TGCAGCGTTGAGAAGCAGGGTGGTTACGAGCAGTACTTC. Protein: CSVEKQGGYEQYF.

The chain joins TRBV10-2 to TRBJ2-3; a weak D match, TRBD1 (6 bases). The CDR3 contains 19 residues. The germline gives CDR1 WSHSY, CDR2 SAAADI. V lost 6 bases and J 0 bases, leaving 25 bases between the germline ends. The CDR3 spells CASRIPLLPGTTSTDTQYF. The CDR3 DNA sequence: TGCGCCAGCAGAATACCTCTTCTCCCCGGGACAACTAGCACAGATACGCAGTATTTT.

The chain is built from TRBV2 and TRBJ2-2; TRBD1 aligns across 7 bases. Unmatched junction bases numbered 12, after V lost 8 bases and J lost 6 bases. This CDR3 has 15 residues. Germline V lookup: CDR1 SNHLY, CDR2 FYNNEI. The CDR3 sequence is CASAPGTVRAGELFF. The CDR3, as DNA: TGTGCCAGCGCTCCCGGGACAGTCCGCGCCGGGGAGCTGTTTTTT.

This clone was detected ten times or more. Other DNA sequences of this sample code for an identical CDR3. The V call is TRBV12-3 or TRBV12-4, the J call TRBJ2-3; D not certain. Trimming took 5 bases from V and 3 from J, leaving 6 bases between them. This CDR3 is 12 amino acids long. CDR3 sequence reads: CASSPGTDTQYF. CDR3 sequence (DNA): TGTGCCAGCAGTCCCGGGACAGATACGCAGTATTTT.

This chain links TRBV6-5 with TRBJ2-5, with TRBD2 identical over 8 bases. The junction had 5 bases not matched to a gene; V was cut back by 4 bases and J by 4 bases. The CDR3 spans 14 residues. Germline V CDR1 and CDR2: MNHEY, SVGAGI. CDR3 sequence (DNA): TGTGCCAGCAGTTCAGCGGGAGTAGGAGAGACCCAGTACTTC. Its protein is CASSSAGVGETQYF.

The genes are TRBV6-5 and TRBJ1-5; 10 bases are shared with TRBD1. The CDR3 is 14 residues long. CDR1 and CDR2 from the germline V gene are MNHEY and SVGAGI. V lost 6 bases to trimming and J lost 4 bases; unmatched junction nucleotides: 3. CDR3 protein: CASRGTGVNQPQHF. The CDR3 coding sequence is TGTGCCAGCAGGGGGACAGGGGTTAATCAGCCCCAGCATTTT.

The chain combines TRBV19 with TRBJ1-6, with 8 nucleotides matching TRBD1. The ends lost 3 bases at V and 9 bases at J; junction bases unmatched: 7. Germline V lookup: CDR1 LNHDA, CDR2 SQIVND (reference sequence). The CDR3 consists of 15 residues. The CDR3 nucleotides are TGTGCCAGTAGTATCGGGACAGGCGGGATTTCACCCCTCCACTTT. Its protein product is CASSIGTGGISPLHF.